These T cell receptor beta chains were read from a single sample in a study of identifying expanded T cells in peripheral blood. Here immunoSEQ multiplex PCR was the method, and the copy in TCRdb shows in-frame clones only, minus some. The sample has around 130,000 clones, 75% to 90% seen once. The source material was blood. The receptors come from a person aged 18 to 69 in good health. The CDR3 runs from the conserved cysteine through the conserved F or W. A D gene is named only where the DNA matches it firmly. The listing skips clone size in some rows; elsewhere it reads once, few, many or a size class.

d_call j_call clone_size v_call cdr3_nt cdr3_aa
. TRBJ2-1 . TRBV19 TGTGCCAGTAGTATCGCCCTGGGATCGGTGGATGAGCAGTTCTTC CASSIALGSVDEQFF
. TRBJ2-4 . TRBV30 TGTGCCTGGAGACGGACGGAAAACATTCAGTACTTC CAWRRTENIQYF
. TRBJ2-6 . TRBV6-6 TGTGCCGCTGGTACCTCTGGGGCCAACGTCCTGACTTTC CAAGTSGANVLTF
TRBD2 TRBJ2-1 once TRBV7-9 TGTGCCAGCAGCGACACTAGGACTAGCGGGAGACGTGAGCAGTTCTTC CASSDTRTSGRREQFF
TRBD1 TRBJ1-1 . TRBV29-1 TGCAGCGGGCGGACAGGGATGAACACTGAAGCTTTCTTT CSGRTGMNTEAFF
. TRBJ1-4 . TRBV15 TGTGCCACCAGCAGAGTCGCAACGGAAACTAATGAAAAACTGTTTTTT CATSRVATETNEKLFF
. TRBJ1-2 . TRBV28 TGTGCCAGCAGTTGGGGGAATAACTATGGCTACACCTTC CASSWGNNYGYTF
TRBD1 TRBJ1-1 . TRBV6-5 TGTGCCAGCAGTGAAGGACAGGATTTTGAAGCTTTCTTT CASSEGQDFEAFF
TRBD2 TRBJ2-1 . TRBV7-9 TGTGCCAGCACCCCCCGGCGGGAGACGGGGGAGCAGTTCTTC CASTPRRETGEQFF
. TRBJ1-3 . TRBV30 TGTGCCTGGACGGGGGGCGGGGTAGGAAACACCATATATTTT CAWTGGGVGNTIYF
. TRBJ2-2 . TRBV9 TGTGCCAGCAGCGTCAAGAACACCGGGGAGCTGTTTTTT CASSVKNTGELFF
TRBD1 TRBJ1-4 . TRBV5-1 TGCGCCAGCAGCGACCGGGGACAGACAACTAATGAAAAACTGTTTTTT CASSDRGQTTNEKLFF
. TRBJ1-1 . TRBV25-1 TGTGCCAGCAGTGCCGGGGGTAGAACTAACACTGAAGCTTTCTTT CASSAGGRTNTEAFF
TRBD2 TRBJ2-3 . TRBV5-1 TGCGCCAGCAGCTTGGTGGGACTAGAGATCACAGATACGCAGTATTTT CASSLVGLEITDTQYF
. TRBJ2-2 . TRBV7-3 TGTGCCAGCAGCTCCGTGGAAGCCGGGGAGCTGTTTTTT CASSSVEAGELFF
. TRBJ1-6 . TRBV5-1 TGCGCCAGCAGCTTGGGCGCAGGGGATTCACCCCTCCACTTT CASSLGAGDSPLHF
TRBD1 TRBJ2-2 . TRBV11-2 TGTGCCAGCAGCTTCGGGACAGGGGACGGCACCGGGGAGCTGTTTTTT CASSFGTGDGTGELFF
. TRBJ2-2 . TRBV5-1 TGCGCCAGCAGCTTTGCGGGCAGCTCGAACACCGGGGAGCTGTTTTTT CASSFAGSSNTGELFF
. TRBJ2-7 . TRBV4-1 TGCGCCAGCAGCCAGTCCTGGGGGTTCGACGAGCAGTACTTC CASSQSWGFDEQYF
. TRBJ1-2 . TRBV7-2 TGTGCCAGCAGCTTAGGCAGGACATTCTATGGCTACACCTTC CASSLGRTFYGYTF
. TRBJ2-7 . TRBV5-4 TGTGCCAGCAGCTTGGTTAGGGTCGGTGGCGAGCAGTACTTC CASSLVRVGGEQYF
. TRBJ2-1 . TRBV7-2 TGTGCCAGCGCTCATGCTAAGGGGGAGGGTAGCTCCTACAATGAGCAGTTCTTC CASAHAKGEGSSYNEQFF
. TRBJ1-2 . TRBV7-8 TGTGCCAGCAGCTTAGCCCGGGACCGAAGTTCCAACTATGGCTACACCTTC CASSLARDRSSNYGYTF
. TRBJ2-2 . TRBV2 TGTGCCAGCAGTGACGTAGGGTTCGGGGAGCTGTTTTTT CASSDVGFGELFF
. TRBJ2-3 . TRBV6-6 TGTGCCAGCAACCCTCGAGGGCGGGGAGGCACAGATACGCAGTATTTT CASNPRGRGGTDTQYF
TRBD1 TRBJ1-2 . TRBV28 TGTGCCAGCAGTTTATTTCGGGACAGTGGGGGCTACACCTTC CASSLFRDSGGYTF